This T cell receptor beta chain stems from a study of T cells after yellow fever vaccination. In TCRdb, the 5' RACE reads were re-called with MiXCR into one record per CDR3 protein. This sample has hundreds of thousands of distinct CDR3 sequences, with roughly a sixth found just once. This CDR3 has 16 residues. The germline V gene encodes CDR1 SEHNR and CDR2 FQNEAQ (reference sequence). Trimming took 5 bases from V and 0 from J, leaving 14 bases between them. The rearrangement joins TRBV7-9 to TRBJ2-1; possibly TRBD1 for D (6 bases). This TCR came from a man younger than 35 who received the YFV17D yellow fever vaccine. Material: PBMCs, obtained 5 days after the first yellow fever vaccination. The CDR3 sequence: CASSQRDKGSYNEQFF. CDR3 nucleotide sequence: TGTGCCAGCAGCCAGAGGGACAAGGGCTCCTACAATGAGCAGTTCTTC.